The 8 T cell receptor beta chains below come from one sample, sequenced in a study of blood T cell repertoires in COVID-19. Assay: immunoSEQ multiplex PCR; the TCRdb copy retains only in-frame clones and omits some. The data hold about 26,000 clones, with 90% observed a single time. The sequenced material came from peripheral blood. The receptor set was obtained from a human donor in a cohort sampled during active COVID-19.

V usage is TRBV5-6 and J usage is TRBJ2-7, with D tentatively TRBD1 (6 bases). The CDR3 is made up of 16 amino acids. Per germline, CDR1 SGHDT and CDR2 YYEEEE. The V end lost 2 bases, the J end lost 3 bases, and 18 bases lay between the germline ends. Here the CDR3 reads CASSLGGLAGVYEQYF. In DNA, the CDR3 is TGTGCCAGCAGCTTAGGTGGGTTGGCAGGGGTCTACGAGCAGTACTTC.

This clone was counted a few times. The chain links TRBV5-4 to TRBJ2-7, with D possibly being TRBD1 (6 bases). Trimming stripped 3 bases from V and 2 bases from J, with 12 bases between. This CDR3 has 14 amino acids. Germline CDR1 SGHNT, CDR2 YYREEE (reference sequence). The CDR3 nucleotides read TGTGCCAGCAGCTCAAAGACAGGAACCTACGAGCAGTACTTC. Protein: CASSSKTGTYEQYF.

The V call is TRBV7-2, the J call TRBJ2-5; 12 bases agree with TRBD2. The junction had 9 bases not matched to a gene; V was cut back by 2 bases and J by 5 bases. The CDR3 covers 17 residues. CDR1 is SGHTA and CDR2 is FQGNSA in the germline V gene. CDR3 DNA: TGTGCCAGCAGCTTATCGGCTAGCGGGGGGGCCCGTGAGACCCAGTACTTC. It encodes CASSLSASGGARETQYF.

The V call is TRBV6-5, the J call TRBJ1-6; no reliable D call. The germline V gene encodes CDR1 MNHEY and CDR2 SVGAGI. The CDR3 extends over 15 amino acids. V was clipped by 4 bases and J by 4 bases, with 11 bases between them. The CDR3 DNA reads TGTGCCAGCAGTTCAGGCACGGGATATAATTCACCCCTCCACTTT. Protein product: CASSSGTGYNSPLHF.

This chain links TRBV12-3 or TRBV12-4 with TRBJ1-1, with D uncertain. V lost 6 bases, J lost 7 bases, and 12 bases lay in between. The CDR3 runs to 12 residues. DNA for the CDR3: TGTGCCAGCAGGTCCCTAAGGAGTGAAGCTTTCTTT. Translated, it gives CASRSLRSEAFF.

This clone was seen just once. The chain couples TRBV7-2 to TRBJ2-1, with D maybe TRBD1 (5 bases). V lost 3 bases and J lost 3, with 12 bases in between. Germline values: CDR1 SGHTA, CDR2 FQGNSA. There are 15 residues in the CDR3. CDR3 amino acids: CASSLGPLSYNEQFF. The CDR3 DNA reads TGTGCCAGCAGCTTGGGGCCTCTCAGCTACAATGAGCAGTTCTTC.

The chain carries TRBV5-1 and TRBJ2-7; maybe TRBD1 (6 bases). The CDR3 totals 15 residues. V was shortened by 1 base and J by 3 bases, with 14 bases between the two germline ends. In germline, CDR1 is SGHRS, CDR2 YFSETQ. The CDR3 here is CASSLMFGGNYEQYF. CDR3 nucleotide sequence: TGCGCCAGCAGCTTGATGTTTGGGGGCAACTACGAGCAGTACTTC.

V usage is TRBV19 and J usage is TRBJ2-3; the D gene is possibly TRBD2 (5 bases). Germline V gene data show CDR1 as LNHDA and CDR2 as SQIVND (reference sequence). The CDR3 runs to 14 residues. Trimming left V 3 bases short and J 0 bases short, with 7 bases between. CDR3 coding DNA: TGTGCCAGTAGTATCGGACTTAGCACAGATACGCAGTATTTT. It encodes CASSIGLSTDTQYF.